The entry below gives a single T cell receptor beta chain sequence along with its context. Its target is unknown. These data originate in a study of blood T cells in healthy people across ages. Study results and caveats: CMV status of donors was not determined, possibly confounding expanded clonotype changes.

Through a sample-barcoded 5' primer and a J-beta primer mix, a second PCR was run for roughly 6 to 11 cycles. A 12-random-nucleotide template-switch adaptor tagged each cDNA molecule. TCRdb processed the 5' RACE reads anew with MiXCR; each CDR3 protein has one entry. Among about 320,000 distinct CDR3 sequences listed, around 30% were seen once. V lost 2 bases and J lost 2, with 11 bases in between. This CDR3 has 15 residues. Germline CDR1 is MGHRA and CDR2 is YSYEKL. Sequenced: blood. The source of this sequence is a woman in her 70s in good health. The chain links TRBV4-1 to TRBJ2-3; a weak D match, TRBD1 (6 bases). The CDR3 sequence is CASSQHRQATDTQYF. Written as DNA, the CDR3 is TGCGCCAGCAGCCAACACCGACAGGCCACAGATACGCAGTATTTT.